This T cell receptor beta chain was captured by sequencing in a study of cytomegalovirus exposure and HLA in healthy donors. It was with 60 Vbeta and 13 Jbeta primers that the PCR ran. Produced via immunoSEQ multiplex PCR; TCRdb's table is partial and in-frame only. The repertoire holds 150,000 or so clones, with around two thirds as singletons. CDR1 and CDR2 (germline): SGDLS, YYNGEE. This CDR3 region has 14 residues. Trimming removed 3 bases at V and 2 bases at J, with 12 bases between. The receptor's source is a man aged 25 to 45 in good health and CMV-seropositive. Sample: PBMCs. V usage is TRBV9 and J usage is TRBJ2-7; D is unresolved. DNA of the CDR3: TGTGCCAGCAGCGGATCCCCGGTTCCCTACGAGCAGTACTTC. Translating it yields CASSGSPVPYEQYF.